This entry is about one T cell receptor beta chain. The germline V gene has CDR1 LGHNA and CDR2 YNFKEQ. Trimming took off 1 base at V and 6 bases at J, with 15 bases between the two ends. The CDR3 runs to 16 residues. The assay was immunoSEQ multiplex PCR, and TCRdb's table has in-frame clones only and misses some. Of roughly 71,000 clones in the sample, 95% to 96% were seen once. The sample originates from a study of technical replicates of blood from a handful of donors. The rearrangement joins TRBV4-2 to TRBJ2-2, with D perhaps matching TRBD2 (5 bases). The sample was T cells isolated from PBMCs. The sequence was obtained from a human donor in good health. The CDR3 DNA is TGTGCCAGCAGCCAAGCACTAACTAGTTCCTCCGGGGAGCTGTTTTTT. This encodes CASSQALTSSSGELFF.